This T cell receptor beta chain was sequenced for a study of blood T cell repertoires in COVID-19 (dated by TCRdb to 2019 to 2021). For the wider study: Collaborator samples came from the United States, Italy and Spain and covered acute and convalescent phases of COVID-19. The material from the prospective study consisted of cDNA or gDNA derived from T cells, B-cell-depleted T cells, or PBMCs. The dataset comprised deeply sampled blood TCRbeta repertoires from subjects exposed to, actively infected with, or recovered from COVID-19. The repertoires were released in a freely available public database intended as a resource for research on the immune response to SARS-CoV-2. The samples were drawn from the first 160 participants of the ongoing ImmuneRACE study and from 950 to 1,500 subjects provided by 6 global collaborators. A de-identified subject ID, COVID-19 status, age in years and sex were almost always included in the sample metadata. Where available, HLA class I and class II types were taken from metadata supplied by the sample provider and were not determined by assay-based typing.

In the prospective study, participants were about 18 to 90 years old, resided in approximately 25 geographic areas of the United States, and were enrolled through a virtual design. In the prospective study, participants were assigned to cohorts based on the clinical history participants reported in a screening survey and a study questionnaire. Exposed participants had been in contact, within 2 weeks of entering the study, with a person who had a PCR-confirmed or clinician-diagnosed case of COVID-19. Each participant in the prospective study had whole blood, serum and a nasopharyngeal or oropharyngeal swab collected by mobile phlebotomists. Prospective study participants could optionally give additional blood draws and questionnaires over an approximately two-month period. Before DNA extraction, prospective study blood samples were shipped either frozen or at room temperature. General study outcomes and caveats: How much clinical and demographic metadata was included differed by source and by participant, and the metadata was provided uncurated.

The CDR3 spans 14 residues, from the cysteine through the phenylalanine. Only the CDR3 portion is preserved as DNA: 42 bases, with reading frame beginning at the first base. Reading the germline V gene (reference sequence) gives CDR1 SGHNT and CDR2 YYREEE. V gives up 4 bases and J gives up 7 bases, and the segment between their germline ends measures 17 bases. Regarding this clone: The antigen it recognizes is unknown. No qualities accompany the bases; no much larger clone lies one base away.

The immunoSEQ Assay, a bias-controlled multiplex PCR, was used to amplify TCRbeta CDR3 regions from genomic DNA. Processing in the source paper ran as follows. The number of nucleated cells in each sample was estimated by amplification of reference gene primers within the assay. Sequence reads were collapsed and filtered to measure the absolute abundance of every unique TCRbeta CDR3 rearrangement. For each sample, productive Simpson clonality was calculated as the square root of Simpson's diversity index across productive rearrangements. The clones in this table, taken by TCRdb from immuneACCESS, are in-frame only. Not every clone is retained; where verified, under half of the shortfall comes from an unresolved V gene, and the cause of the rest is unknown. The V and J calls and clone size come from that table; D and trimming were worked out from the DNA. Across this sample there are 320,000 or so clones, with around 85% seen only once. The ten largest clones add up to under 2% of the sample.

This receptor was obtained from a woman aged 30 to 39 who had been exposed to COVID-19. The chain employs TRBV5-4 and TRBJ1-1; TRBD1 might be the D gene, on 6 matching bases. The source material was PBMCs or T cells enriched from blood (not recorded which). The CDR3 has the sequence CASSTPDRDNEAFF. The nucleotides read TGTGCCAGCAGCACACCCGACCGGGACAATGAAGCTTTCTTT. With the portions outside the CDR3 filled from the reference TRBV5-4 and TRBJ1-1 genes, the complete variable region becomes ETGVTQSPTHLIKTRGQQVTLRCSSQSGHNTVSWYQQALGQGPQFIFQYYREEENGRGNFPPRFSGLQFPNYSSELNVNALELDDSALYLCASSTPDRDNEAFFGQGTRLTVV.